The sequence of this T cell receptor (beta chain) was determined in a study of T cell responses to AZD1222 COVID-19 vaccine. This clone appeared once. Method: immunoSEQ multiplex PCR; TCRdb's copy keeps in-frame clones and lacks some. The sample has more than 60,000 clones, less than 90% seen once; the top ten hold approximately 15%. CDR3 length equals 17 residues. Germline assignment: CDR1 WNHNN and CDR2 SYGVQD (reference sequence). Germline trimming cut 7 bases from V and 4 bases from J; bases unmatched to any gene: 17. The material sequenced was peripheral blood, taken on day 0 of AZD1222 vaccination. The chain joins TRBV10-1 to TRBJ2-7; TRBD2 matches at 9 bases. The TCR comes from an adult in good health. Here the CDR3 DNA reads TGCGCCAGCAAAAAGGCACCCGGCGGGAGGGCCAAGTACGAGCAGTACTTC. It is translated as CASKKAPGGRAKYEQYF.